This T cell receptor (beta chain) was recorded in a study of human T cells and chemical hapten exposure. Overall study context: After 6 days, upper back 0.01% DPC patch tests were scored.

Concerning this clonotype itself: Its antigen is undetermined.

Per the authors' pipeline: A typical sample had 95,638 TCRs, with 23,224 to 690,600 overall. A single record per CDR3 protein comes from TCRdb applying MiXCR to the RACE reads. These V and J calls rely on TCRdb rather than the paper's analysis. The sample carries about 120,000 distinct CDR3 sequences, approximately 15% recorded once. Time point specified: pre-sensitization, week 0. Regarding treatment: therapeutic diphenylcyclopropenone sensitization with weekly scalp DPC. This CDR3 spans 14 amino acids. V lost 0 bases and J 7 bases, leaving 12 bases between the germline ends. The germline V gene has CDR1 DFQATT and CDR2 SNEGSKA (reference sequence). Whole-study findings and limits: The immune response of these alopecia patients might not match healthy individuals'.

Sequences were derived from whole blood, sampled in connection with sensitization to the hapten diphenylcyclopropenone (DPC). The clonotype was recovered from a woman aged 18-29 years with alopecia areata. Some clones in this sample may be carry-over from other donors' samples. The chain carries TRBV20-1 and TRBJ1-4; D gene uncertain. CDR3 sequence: CSARDRVFVEKLFF. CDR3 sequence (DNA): TGCAGTGCTAGAGATCGTGTGTTCGTTGAAAAACTGTTTTTT.